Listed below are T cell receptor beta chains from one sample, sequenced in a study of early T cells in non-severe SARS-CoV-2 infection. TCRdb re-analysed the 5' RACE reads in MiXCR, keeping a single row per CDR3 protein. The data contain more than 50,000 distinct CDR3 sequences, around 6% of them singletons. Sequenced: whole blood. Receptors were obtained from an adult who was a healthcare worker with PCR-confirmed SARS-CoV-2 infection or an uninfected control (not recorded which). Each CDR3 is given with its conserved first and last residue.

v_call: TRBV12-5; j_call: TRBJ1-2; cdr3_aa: CASAAQGNYGYTF
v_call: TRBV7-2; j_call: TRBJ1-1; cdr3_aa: CASSLDFGASGAFF
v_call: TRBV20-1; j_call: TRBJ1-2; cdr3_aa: CSAPGQGAPGYTF
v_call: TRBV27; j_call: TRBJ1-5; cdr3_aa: CASSLQGGNQPQHF
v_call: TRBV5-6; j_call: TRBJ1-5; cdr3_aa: CASSFDGSNQPQHF
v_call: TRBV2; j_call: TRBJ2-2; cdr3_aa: CASSGTLTNTGELFF
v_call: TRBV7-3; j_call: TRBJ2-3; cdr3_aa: CASSLTPAGLTDTQYF
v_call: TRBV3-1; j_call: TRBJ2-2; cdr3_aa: CASSQEVHANTGELFF
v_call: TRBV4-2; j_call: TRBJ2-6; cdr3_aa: CASSHFGQGTGANVLTF
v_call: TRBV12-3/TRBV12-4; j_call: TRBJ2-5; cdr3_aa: CASSPGSPGETQYF
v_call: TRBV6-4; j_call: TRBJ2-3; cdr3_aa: CASSDRGSTDTQYF
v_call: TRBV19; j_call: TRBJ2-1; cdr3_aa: CASSKTSSYNEQFF
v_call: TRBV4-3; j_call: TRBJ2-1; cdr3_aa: CASSPGLAEAASSYNEQFF
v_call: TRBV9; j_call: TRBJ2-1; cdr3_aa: CASSVARGRGYNEQFF
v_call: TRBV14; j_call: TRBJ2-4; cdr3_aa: CASSRGNIQYF
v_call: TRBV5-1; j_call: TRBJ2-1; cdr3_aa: CASRPRLAGGRNEQFF
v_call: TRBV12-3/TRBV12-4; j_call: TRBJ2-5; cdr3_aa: CASSFRGLAGGQETQYF
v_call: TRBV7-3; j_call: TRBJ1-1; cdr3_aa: CASSLSPGSHTEAFF
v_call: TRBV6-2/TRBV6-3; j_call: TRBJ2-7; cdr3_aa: CASSPYYEQYF
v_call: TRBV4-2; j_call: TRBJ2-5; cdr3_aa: CASSQDLEGPPAQYF
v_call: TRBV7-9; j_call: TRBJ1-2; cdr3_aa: CASASVRFGYTF
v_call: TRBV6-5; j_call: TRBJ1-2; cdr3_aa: CASREDGNYGYTF
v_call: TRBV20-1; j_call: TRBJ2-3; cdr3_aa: CSASTTDTQYF
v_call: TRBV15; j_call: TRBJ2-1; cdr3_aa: CATSRGRDTYNEQFF
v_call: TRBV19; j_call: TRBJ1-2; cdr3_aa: CASHSGTGGLYGYTF
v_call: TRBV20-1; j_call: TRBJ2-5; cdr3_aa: CSAPTTSGMQETQYF
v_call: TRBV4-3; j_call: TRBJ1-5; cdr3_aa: CASSQGWGDTQHF
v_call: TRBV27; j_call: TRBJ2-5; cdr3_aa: CASSLVIGTGETQYF
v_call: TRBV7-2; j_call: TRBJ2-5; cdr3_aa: CASSLEWSGEPPKTQYF
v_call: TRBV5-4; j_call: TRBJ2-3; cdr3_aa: CASSLGSGGTDTQYF
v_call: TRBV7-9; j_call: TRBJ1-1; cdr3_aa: CASSLVGQVNTEAFF
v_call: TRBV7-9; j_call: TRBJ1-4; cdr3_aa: CASRPGQGPNEKLFF
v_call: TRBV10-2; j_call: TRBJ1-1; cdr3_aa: CASSESHREAFF
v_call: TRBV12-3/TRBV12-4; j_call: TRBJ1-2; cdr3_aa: CASSRRGQGNYGYTF
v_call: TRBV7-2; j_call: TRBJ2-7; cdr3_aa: CASSSHSYEQYF
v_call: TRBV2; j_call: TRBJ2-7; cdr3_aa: CASSEALRFQYF
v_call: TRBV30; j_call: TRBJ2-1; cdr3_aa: CAWSPGLAANEQFF
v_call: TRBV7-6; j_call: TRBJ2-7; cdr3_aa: CASSLGVRSNDEQYF
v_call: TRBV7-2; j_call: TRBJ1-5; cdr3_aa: CASSLVGVRQPQHF
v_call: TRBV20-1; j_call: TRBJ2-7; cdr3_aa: CSASRDRAYEQYF
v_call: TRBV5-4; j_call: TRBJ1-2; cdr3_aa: CASSPGGQDYGYTF
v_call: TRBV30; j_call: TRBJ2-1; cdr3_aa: CAWSVRGGEQFF
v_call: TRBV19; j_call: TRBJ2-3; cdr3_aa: CASSSAGSADTQYF
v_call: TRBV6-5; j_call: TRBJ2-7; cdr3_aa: CASSLAARDYEQYF
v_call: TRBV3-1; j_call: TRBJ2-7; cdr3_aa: CASSQAGGPSYEQYF
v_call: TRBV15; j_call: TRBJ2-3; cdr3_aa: CATSRKLTSTSGSRDTQYF
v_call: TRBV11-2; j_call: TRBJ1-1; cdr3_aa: CASSPTAMNTEAFF
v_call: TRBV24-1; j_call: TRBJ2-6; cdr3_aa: CATSITGAGGANVLTF
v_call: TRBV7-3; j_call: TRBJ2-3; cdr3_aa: CASSLRERDTQYF
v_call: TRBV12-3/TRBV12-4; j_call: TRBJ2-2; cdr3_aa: CASSLVSGPSTGELFF
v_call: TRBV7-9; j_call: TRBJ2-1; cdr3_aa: CASSFPEAARYNEQFF
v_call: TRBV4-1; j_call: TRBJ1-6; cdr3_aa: CASSQVAWVSPLHF
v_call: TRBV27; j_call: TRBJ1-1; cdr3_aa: CASRGGTEAFF
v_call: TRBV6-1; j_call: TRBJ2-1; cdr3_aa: CASEGTSGRASEQFF
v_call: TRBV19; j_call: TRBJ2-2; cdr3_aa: CASSIWGAGELFF
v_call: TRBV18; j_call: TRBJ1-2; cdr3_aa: CASSPLGFYGYTF
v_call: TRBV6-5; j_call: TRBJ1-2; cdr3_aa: CASSYSWESNYGYTF
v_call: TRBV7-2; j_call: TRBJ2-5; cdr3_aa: CASSSFRRDPPETQYF
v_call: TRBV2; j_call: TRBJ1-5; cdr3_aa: CASSREIGGNQPQHF
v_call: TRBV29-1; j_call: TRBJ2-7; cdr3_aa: CSGGTSGNEQYF